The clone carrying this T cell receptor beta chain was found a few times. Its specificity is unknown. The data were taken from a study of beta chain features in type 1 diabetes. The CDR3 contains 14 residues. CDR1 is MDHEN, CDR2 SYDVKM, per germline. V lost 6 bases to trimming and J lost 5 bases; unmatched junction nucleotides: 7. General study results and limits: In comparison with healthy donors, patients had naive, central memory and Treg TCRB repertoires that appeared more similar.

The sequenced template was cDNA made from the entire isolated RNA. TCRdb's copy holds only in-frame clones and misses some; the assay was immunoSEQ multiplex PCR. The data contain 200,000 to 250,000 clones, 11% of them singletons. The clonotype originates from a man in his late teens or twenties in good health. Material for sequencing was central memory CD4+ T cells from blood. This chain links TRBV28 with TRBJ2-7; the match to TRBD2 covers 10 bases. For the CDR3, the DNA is TGTGCCAGCAGCTCTAGCGGGAGAATAGACGAGCAGTACTTC. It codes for CASSSSGRIDEQYF.